The 8 T cell receptor beta chains presented below share a single source sample, sequenced in a study of cytomegalovirus exposure and HLA in healthy donors (dated by TCRdb to 2016 to 2017). Receptor amplification or capture employed the immunoSEQ multiplex PCR assay. The multiplex PCR relied on a mix of 60 forward primers for TCR Vbeta segments and 13 reverse primers for TCR Jbeta segments. As stored in TCRdb, this immuneACCESS dataset retains in-frame rearrangements with V and J assigned. A fraction of the clones does not appear; measured against another copy, unresolved V genes explain less than half of the discrepancy, and the remainder lacks a known reason. The table for this sample lists about 190,000 clones; roughly 80% of them were counted only once. Roughly 1.6% of the sample belongs to the ten largest clones. Input material: PBMCs. These receptors were obtained from a woman between 18 and 29 years old in good health and CMV-seronegative.

The genes are TRBV5-1 and TRBJ2-3, with TRBD1 matching over 11 bases. Germline assignment: CDR1 SGHRS and CDR2 YFSETQ. The CDR3 has 14 amino acids. Unmatched junction bases numbered 1, after V lost 4 bases and J lost 3 bases. The CDR3 sequence: CASSGTGGTDTQYF. In DNA, the CDR3 is TGCGCCAGCAGCGGGACAGGGGGAACAGATACGCAGTATTTT.

To note about this clone: This sample includes further DNA sequences coding for the same CDR3. This sequence joins TRBV6-5 and TRBJ1-5; 8 nucleotides line up with TRBD1. Per germline, CDR1 MNHEY and CDR2 SVGAGI. There are 16 residues in the CDR3. With 2 bases clipped from V and 2 bases from J, the junction kept 5 bases outside the gene matches. CDR3 in amino acids: CASSYGRGRGNQPQHF. The DNA of the CDR3 is TGTGCCAGCAGTTACGGCAGGGGGCGCGGCAATCAGCCCCAGCATTTT.

This clone was counted a few times. The chain recombines TRBV7-2 with TRBJ2-2; 9 bases agree with TRBD1. CDR1 is SGHTA and CDR2 is FQGNSA in the germline V gene. The CDR3 totals 15 residues. The junction had 7 bases not matched to a gene; V was cut back by 5 bases and J by 6 bases. The CDR3: CASSTGTGYAGELFF. CDR3 bases: TGTGCCAGCAGCACCGGGACAGGGTACGCCGGGGAGCTGTTTTTT.

The chain uses TRBV27 and TRBJ2-2; 10 positions match TRBD1. Germline values: CDR1 MNHEY, CDR2 SMNVEV (reference sequence). The CDR3 is made up of 18 amino acids. V lost 3 bases to trimming and J lost 6 bases; unmatched junction nucleotides: 13. CDR3 residues: CASSFSRQGAMGAGELFF. CDR3 coding DNA: TGTGCCAGCAGTTTTTCCCGACAGGGGGCTATGGGGGCCGGGGAGCTGTTTTTT.

The chain recombines TRBV10-1 with TRBJ2-2; the match to TRBD2 covers 13 bases. The germline V gene has CDR1 WNHNN and CDR2 SYGVQD (reference sequence). The trim removed 8 bases at V and 4 bases at J, leaving 7 bases unmatched. This CDR3 is built from 16 residues. The CDR3 reads CASADRTSGSTGELFF. Written as DNA, the CDR3 is TGCGCCAGCGCGGACAGGACTAGCGGGAGCACCGGGGAGCTGTTTTTT.

The chain carries TRBV4-2 and TRBJ2-1; 8 nucleotides align to TRBD2. V shed 0 bases and J 8 bases; nucleotides not matched to a gene: 0. Germline assignment: CDR1 LGHNA and CDR2 YNFKEQ. The CDR3 runs 13 residues. The DNA of the CDR3 is TGTGCCAGCAGCCAAGAGACTAGCGATGAGCAGTTCTTC. Amino acid sequence: CASSQETSDEQFF.

The chain combines TRBV10-2 with TRBJ2-7; perhaps TRBD1 as D (5 bases). The ends were cut back, 6 bases at V and 6 bases at J, with 15 bases in the middle. The CDR3 extends over 13 amino acids. Germline CDR1 WSHSY, CDR2 SAAADI. The CDR3 is CASRPSQGSEQYF. The CDR3 DNA sequence: TGCGCCAGCAGGCCATCCCAGGGAAGCGAGCAGTACTTC.

The chain has TRBV28 and TRBJ1-2, with 8 bases matching TRBD1. CDR3 length: 13 amino acids. Germline loops: CDR1 MDHEN, CDR2 SYDVKM. V gave up 10 bases and J gave up 2 bases; unmatched junction bases: 6. The CDR3 loop reads CATTGQGNYGYTF. In DNA form, the CDR3 reads TGTGCCACCACAGGACAGGGAAACTATGGCTACACCTTC.